This TCR beta chain was recovered during a study of blood T cell repertoires in COVID-19. Study information: Samples came from the United States, Italy and Spain, spanning acute and convalescent COVID-19. Nucleic acid was either cDNA or gDNA, and it came from T cells, B-cell-depleted T cells, or PBMCs.

With V trimmed by 3 bases and J by 1 base, 2 bases remained unmatched. CDR1 and CDR2 from the germline V gene are WSHSY and SAAADI. CDR3 length: 14 residues. The authors' processing: Nucleated cell number was recorded as an estimate derived from reference gene primer amplification. Profiling relied on immunoSEQ multiplex PCR, and the TCRdb table lists in-frame clones only, not all of them. From that table come the V and J calls and clone size; the DNA was used to work out D and trimming. The table lists fewer than 500,000 clones, around 88% of them singletons. The TCR was taken from a woman aged 25 to 39 with acute or convalescent COVID-19. Material: peripheral blood. The chain carries TRBV10-2 and TRBJ2-7; 8 nucleotides line up with TRBD1. The CDR3 here is CASSEGQGSYEQYF. The CDR3 nucleotides are TGCGCCAGCAGTGAAGGACAGGGTTCCTACGAGCAGTACTTC.